A single sample is the source of the 16 T cell receptor beta chains below, sequenced in a study of T-cell reconstitution after alpha-beta-depleted transplantation in children. Unique molecular identifiers were built into the TCRbeta library. One entry per CDR3 protein, called by TCRdb with MiXCR from the PCR reads. The profile shows about 540,000 distinct CDR3 sequences, about a sixth of them singletons. The sequenced sample was PBMCs from the stem cell graft donor, obtained from the stem cell graft. These receptors originate from a human donor who donated a stem cell graft to a child with acute lymphoblastic leukemia.

In this sample, this clonotype turned up a few times. The J gene is TRBJ2-7, the V gene TRBV19, with no clear D. V was trimmed by 3 bases and J by 2 bases, leaving 11 bases between them. Germline CDR1 LNHDA, CDR2 SQIVND (reference sequence). This CDR3 is built from 14 residues. CDR3 bases: TGTGCCAGTAGTATCGCGACGGACGCCTACGAGCAGTACTTC. This codes for CASSIATDAYEQYF.

V usage is TRBV12-3 or TRBV12-4 and J usage is TRBJ1-5; no clear D gene. Deletions cut 1 base from V and 2 bases from J, with 15 bases between. The CDR3 length is 17 residues. The chain's CDR3 is CASSLERTTKGNQPQHF. For the CDR3, the DNA is TGTGCCAGCAGTTTAGAACGGACTACCAAGGGCAATCAGCCCCAGCATTTT.

CDR3 sequence: CASSFDRVQETQYF. CDR3 DNA sequence: TGTGCCAGCAGCTTCGACAGAGTCCAAGAGACCCAGTACTTC. V usage is TRBV7-9 and J usage is TRBJ2-5; weak D call: TRBD1 (5 bases). Germline lookup yields CDR1 SEHNR and CDR2 FQNEAQ (reference sequence). This CDR3 has 14 residues. Trimming stripped 3 bases from V and 1 base from J, with 9 bases between.

This chain connects TRBV20-1 to TRBJ2-7; TRBD2 matches 11 bases. This CDR3 is 14 amino acids long. After removal of 4 bases from V and 6 bases from J, the junction contained 8 bases not matched to a gene. Germline CDR1 reads DFQATT; CDR2 reads SNEGSKA (reference sequence). The CDR3 loop is CSATLAGVSGEQYF. Here the CDR3 DNA reads TGCAGTGCTACACTAGCGGGAGTGAGCGGCGAGCAGTACTTC.

This clonotype has just a few counts. The J gene is TRBJ1-2, the V gene TRBV7-9; 11 bases map to TRBD1. With V trimmed by 3 bases and J by 5 bases, 8 bases remained unmatched. CDR1 is SEHNR and CDR2 is FQNEAQ in the germline V gene (reference sequence). This CDR3 has 16 residues. CDR3 in DNA: TGTGCCAGCAGCTTCCCCCGGGACAGGGGGAGTTATGGCTACACCTTC. This gives the protein CASSFPRDRGSYGYTF.

This clonotype was seen only a few times. V gene TRBV12-3 or TRBV12-4 combines with J gene TRBJ1-2; tentative D call: TRBD1 (6 bases). This CDR3 is built from 14 residues. V lost 6 bases, J lost 4 bases, and 15 bases lay in between. DNA for the CDR3: TGTGCCAGCAGCTTCGGACAGTTCGGCTATGGCTACACCTTC. This gives the protein CASSFGQFGYGYTF.

This rearrangement joins TRBV12-3 or TRBV12-4 to TRBJ2-5; 10 bases are shared with TRBD2. The CDR3 spans 16 residues. V shed 1 base and J 5 bases; nucleotides not matched to a gene: 7. CDR3 nucleotides: TGTGCCAGCAGTTTAGGGCTAGCGGGAGTAGGGGAGACCCAGTACTTC. Translation gives CASSLGLAGVGETQYF.

This chain uses TRBV12-3 or TRBV12-4 with TRBJ2-5; possible D gene TRBD2, 6 bases. The CDR3 totals 15 residues. The V gene lost 6 bases and the J gene lost 2 bases, with 16 bases spanning the gap. The CDR3 region has the DNA TGTGCCAGCAGCTCCTCGGGAGCCGGGCAAGAGACCCAGTACTTC. This codes for CASSSSGAGQETQYF.

The chain carries TRBV27 and TRBJ1-1, with 8 positions matching TRBD1. CDR1 and CDR2 (germline): MNHEY, SMNVEV (reference sequence). The V segment lost 5 bases and the J segment 2 bases; nucleotides outside the gene matches: 7. CDR3 length: 15 amino acids. In DNA form, the CDR3 reads TGTGCCAGCAGTATGATGCCAGGGGGCAACACTGAAGCTTTCTTT. The encoded protein is CASSMMPGGNTEAFF.

The V and J genes are TRBV5-5 and TRBJ1-4, with D uncertain. The CDR3 extends over 16 amino acids. Germline V gives CDR1 SGHKS, CDR2 YYEKEE (reference sequence). Trimming removed 4 bases at V and 8 bases at J, with 21 bases between. The CDR3 bases are TGTGCCAGCAGCCAAGTTCCGGGGAGCGGCGCCGAAAAACTGTTTTTT. This translates into CASSQVPGSGAEKLFF. The whole variable domain, remainder taken from reference TRBV5-5 and TRBJ1-4, is DAGVTQSPTHLIKTRGQQVTLRCSPISGHKSVSWYQQVLGQGPQFIFQYYEKEERGRGNFPDRFSARQFPNYSSELNVNALLLGDSALYLCASSQVPGSGAEKLFFGSGTQLSVL.

Only a few counts were recorded for this clonotype. The chain couples TRBV5-1 to TRBJ2-7; 7 bases match TRBD2. The CDR3 contains 16 residues. Germline assignment: CDR1 SGHRS and CDR2 YFSETQ. With 0 bases clipped from V and 6 bases from J, the junction kept 12 bases outside the gene matches. CDR3 residues: CASSLAGTTYTLEQYF. In DNA, the CDR3 is TGCGCCAGCAGCTTGGCTGGGACTACCTACACTCTCGAGCAGTACTTC.

This clonotype was counted a few times. The chain links TRBV5-1 to TRBJ1-1, with TRBD1 matching over 8 bases. Germline CDR1 reads SGHRS; CDR2 reads YFSETQ. V shed 0 bases and J 5 bases; nucleotides not matched to a gene: 9. CDR3 length: 16 amino acids. In DNA, the CDR3 is TGCGCCAGCAGCTTGGCTTCAGGGGGCAAGAGGACTGAAGCTTTCTTT. Protein product: CASSLASGGKRTEAFF.

The rearrangement links TRBV7-8 to TRBJ2-1; TRBD2 agrees at 13 bases. Germline V CDR1 and CDR2: SGHVS, FQNEAQ. V shed 2 bases, J shed 8 bases, and the junction held 9 bases outside the gene matches. This CDR3 has 17 residues. The CDR3: CASSLIKSGLAGDEQFF. The CDR3 DNA follows: TGTGCCAGCAGCTTAATAAAGTCCGGACTAGCGGGAGATGAGCAGTTCTTC. Full variable domain (outside the CDR3, taken from reference TRBV7-8 and TRBJ2-1): GAGVSQSPRYKVAKRGQDVALRCDPISGHVSLFWYQQALGQGPEFLTYFQNEAQLDKSGLPSDRFFAERPEGSVSTLKIQRTQQEDSAVYLCASSLIKSGLAGDEQFFGPGTRLTVL.

This clonotype was found a few times. This CDR3 fails to terminate in the conserved phenylalanine or tryptophan, so it likely reflects a read error. The DNA is omitted, as the CDR3 cannot be located on it reliably, and the CDR3 follows TCRdb's listing. The chain employs TRBV20-1 and TRBJ2-1; the listed D gene, TRBD2, was not tested against the DNA. CDR1 is DFQATT, CDR2 SNEGSKA, per germline (reference sequence). The CDR3 adds up to 15 amino acids, both ends counted. CDR3 sequence reads: CSARDQIAGGHDGAL.

This sequence joins TRBV12-3 or TRBV12-4 and TRBJ2-2, with D possibly TRBD1 on 6 matching bases. V was trimmed by 6 bases and J by 2 bases, leaving 13 bases between them. The CDR3 contains 15 residues. The CDR3: CASRLTGANTGELFF. CDR3 sequence (DNA): TGTGCCAGCAGACTGACAGGAGCTAACACCGGGGAGCTGTTTTTT.

This clonotype was seen a single time. The chain recombines TRBV19 with TRBJ2-5, with TRBD2 matching 12 bases. The germline V gene encodes CDR1 LNHDA and CDR2 SQIVND (reference sequence). Trimming at V came to 10 bases and at J to 5 bases, leaving 5 bases not matched to a gene. CDR3 length: 13 residues. The CDR3 reads CATSGRAGETQYF. CDR3 sequence (DNA): TGTGCCACTAGCGGGAGGGCCGGGGAGACCCAGTACTTC.